Described below is a single TCR beta chain sequence and its context. Only in-frame clones appear in the TCRdb table, and some are missing; sequencing was by immunoSEQ multiplex PCR. Of around 70,000 clones in the sample, approximately 90% are singletons; the top ten hold 2.5% to 3.5%. These data originate in a study of cytomegalovirus exposure and HLA in healthy donors. This CDR3 is built from 13 residues. Trimming took 6 bases from V and 5 from J; bases not matched to a gene: 5. Germline V lookup: CDR1 MNHEY, CDR2 SVGAGI. This chain connects TRBV6-5 to TRBJ2-5; TRBD1 agrees at 8 bases. This clonotype was sampled from a man aged 18 to 35 in good health and CMV-seronegative. Sample: PBMCs. CDR3 DNA sequence: TGTGCCAGCAGCCAGGGGGCACTGGAGACCCAGTACTTC. It specifies CASSQGALETQYF.